This TCR beta chain was identified during a study of blood T cell repertoires in COVID-19. Overall study: Spain, Italy and the United States supplied samples that represented acute and convalescent COVID-19. T cells, B-cell-depleted T cells, or PBMCs supplied cDNA or gDNA.

The authors' processing: The authors estimated nucleated cell counts from reference gene primer amplification. TCRdb's table, derived via immunoSEQ multiplex PCR, lists solely in-frame clones and lacks some. V and J calls and clone size follow that table, whereas D and trimming were derived from the DNA. The profile shows fewer than 200,000 clones, 80% to 95% of them singletons. Seattle enrolled patients during active infection and tracked them longitudinally. The CDR3 is 15 residues long. The ends were cut back, 5 bases at V and 0 bases at J, with 13 bases in the middle. Looked up from germline, CDR1 is SGHNT and CDR2 is YENEEA.

Sequencing input: peripheral blood. This sequence joins TRBV11-3 and TRBJ1-1; TRBD1 is a possible D gene (5 bases). The TCR was taken from a man in his thirties or forties with COVID-19, enrolled during active disease. CDR3 residues: CASSAGDGMNTEAFF. CDR3 bases: TGTGCCAGCAGCGCGGGGGACGGTATGAACACTGAAGCTTTCTTT. The variable domain in full, with the rest retrieved from reference TRBV11-3 and TRBJ1-1, is EAGVVQSPRYKIIEKKQPVAFWCNPISGHNTLYWYLQNLGQGPELLIRYENEEAVDDSQLPKDRFSAERLKGVDSTLKIQPAELGDSAVYLCASSAGDGMNTEAFFGQGTRLTVV.